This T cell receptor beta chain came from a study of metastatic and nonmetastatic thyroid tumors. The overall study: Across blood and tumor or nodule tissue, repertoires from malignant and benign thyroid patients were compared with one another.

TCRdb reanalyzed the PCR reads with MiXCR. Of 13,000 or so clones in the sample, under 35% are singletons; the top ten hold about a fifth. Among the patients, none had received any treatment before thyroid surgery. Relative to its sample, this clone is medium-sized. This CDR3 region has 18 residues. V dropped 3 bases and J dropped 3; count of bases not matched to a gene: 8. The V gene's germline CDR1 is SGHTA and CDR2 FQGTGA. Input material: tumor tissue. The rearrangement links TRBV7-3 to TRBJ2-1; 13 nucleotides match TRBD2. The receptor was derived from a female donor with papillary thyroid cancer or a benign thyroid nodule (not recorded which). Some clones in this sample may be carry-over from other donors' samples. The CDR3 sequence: CASSFGTSGRAGYNEQFF. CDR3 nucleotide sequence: TGTGCCAGCAGCTTTGGTACTAGCGGGAGGGCCGGCTACAATGAGCAGTTCTTC.